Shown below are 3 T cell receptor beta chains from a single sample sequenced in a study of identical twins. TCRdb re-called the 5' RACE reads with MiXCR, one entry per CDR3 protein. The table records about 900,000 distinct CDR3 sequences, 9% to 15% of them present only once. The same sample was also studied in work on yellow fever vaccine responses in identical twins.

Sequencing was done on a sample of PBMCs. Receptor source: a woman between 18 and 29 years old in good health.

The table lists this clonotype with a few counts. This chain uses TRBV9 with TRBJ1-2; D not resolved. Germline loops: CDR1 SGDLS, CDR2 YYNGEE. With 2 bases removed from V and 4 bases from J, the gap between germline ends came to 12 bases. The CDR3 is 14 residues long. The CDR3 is CASSVSQETYGYTF. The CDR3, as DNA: TGTGCCAGCAGCGTTTCGCAGGAGACCTATGGCTACACCTTC.

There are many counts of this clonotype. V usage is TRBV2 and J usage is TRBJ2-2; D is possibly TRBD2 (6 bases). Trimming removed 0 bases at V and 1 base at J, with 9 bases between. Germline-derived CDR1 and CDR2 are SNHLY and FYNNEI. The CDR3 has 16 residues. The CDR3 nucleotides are TGTGCCAGCAGTGAAGCGGGACTCCTGAACACCGGGGAGCTGTTTTTT. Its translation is CASSEAGLLNTGELFF.

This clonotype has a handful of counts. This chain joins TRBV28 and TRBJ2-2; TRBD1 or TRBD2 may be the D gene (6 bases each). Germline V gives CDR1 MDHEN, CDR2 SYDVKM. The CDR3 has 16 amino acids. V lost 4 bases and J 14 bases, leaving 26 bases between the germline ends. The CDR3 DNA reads TGTGCCAGCAGTTCGTGGGACACTACCAACATGGAGGGACTGTTTTTT. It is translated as CASSSWDTTNMEGLFF.